The entry that follows covers one TCR beta chain sequence. This CDR3 is 14 amino acids long. Germline CDR1 and CDR2: DFQATT and SNEGSKA (reference sequence). V was clipped by 4 bases and J by 0 bases, with 10 bases between them. With random hexamers, reverse transcription was performed on roughly 0.45 to 1 ug of RNA. TCR beta CDR3 was amplified by immunoSEQ covering 54 Vbeta and 13 Jbeta. Via MiXCR, TCRdb re-called the immunoSEQ multiplex PCR reads, giving one row per CDR3 protein. There are about 140,000 distinct CDR3 sequences in the sample; approximately 95% occur only once, and roughly 0.14% lies in the top ten. This sample is drawn from a study of CD8 T cells in Susac syndrome. On the study more broadly: Patients with Susac syndrome, at blood draw, were therapy-naive, on corticosteroids, or on intravenous immunoglobulin alone.

Sequencing of TCR beta covered CD8+ and CD4+ T cells obtained from blood. The sequenced sample consisted of CD4+ T cells from PBMCs. The receptor comes from a human donor with Susac syndrome. The chain uses TRBV20-1 and TRBJ2-1, with D hard to call. The CDR3 bases are TGCAGTGCTATATCCCAAAGCTCCTACAATGAGCAGTTCTTC. Its translation is CSAISQSSYNEQFF.